Presented here are 24 T cell receptor beta chains from one specimen sequenced in a study of STAT5B mutations in CD4+ large granular lymphocyte leukemia. Data came from immunoSEQ multiplex PCR; TCRdb stores just in-frame clones and leaves some out. The sample includes some 21,000 clones, approximately 71% of them seen just once. The sample consisted of CD4+ T cells from blood buffy coats. The origin of the receptors is a human donor in good health.

The rearrangement joins TRBV5-1 to TRBJ1-1; 7 bases align to TRBD1. CDR1 SGHRS and CDR2 YFSETQ come from the germline V gene. This CDR3 comprises 14 residues. Trimming at V came to 5 bases and at J to 0 bases, leaving 4 bases not matched to a gene. Here the CDR3 DNA reads TGCGCCAGCAGAACAGGGGACCTGAACACTGAAGCTTTCTTT. Translating it yields CASRTGDLNTEAFF.

The V and J genes are TRBV19 and TRBJ1-5, with no clear D. V dropped 6 bases and J dropped 1 base, with 10 bases sitting between them. The germline V gene has CDR1 LNHDA and CDR2 SQIVND (reference sequence). The CDR3 has 14 residues. The chain's CDR3 is CASRIQLSNQPQHF. The CDR3 coding sequence is TGTGCCAGTAGAATCCAGCTGAGCAATCAGCCCCAGCATTTT.

This clone showed up just once. The chain uses TRBV9 and TRBJ1-1; D might be TRBD1 (5 bases). Trimming removed 0 bases at V and 1 base at J, with 7 bases between. From germline, CDR1 is SGDLS and CDR2 YYNGEE. The CDR3 runs to 14 residues. The CDR3 DNA sequence: TGTGCCAGCAGCGTAGGGGGGAAGAACACTGAAGCTTTCTTT. This codes for CASSVGGKNTEAFF.

This sequence joins TRBV5-1 and TRBJ2-3; 9 bases fit TRBD2. Germline CDR1 SGHRS, CDR2 YFSETQ. CDR3 length equals 14 residues. Trimming took 1 base from V and 4 from J; bases not matched to a gene: 1. CDR3 loop: CASSLQREADTQYF. CDR3 in DNA: TGCGCCAGCAGCTTGCAGCGGGAGGCAGATACGCAGTATTTT. The full variable domain, completed using reference TRBV5-1 and TRBJ2-3, is KAGVTQTPRYLIKTRGQQVTLSCSPISGHRSVSWYQQTPGQGLQFLFEYFSETQRNKGNFPGRFSGRQFSNSRSEMNVSTLELGDSALYLCASSLQREADTQYFGPGTRLTVL.

The chain uses TRBV6-1 and TRBJ1-1; D remains ambiguous. The V gene's germline CDR1 is MNHNS and CDR2 SASEGT. The CDR3 spans 13 residues. V was trimmed by 0 bases and J by 9 bases, leaving 11 bases between them. CDR3 sequence: CASSEAGREKAFF. CDR3 DNA sequence: TGTGCCAGCAGTGAAGCTGGGAGGGAAAAAGCTTTCTTT.

This clone occurred a few times. The chain links TRBV2 to TRBJ1-4, with D possibly TRBD1 on 5 matching bases. CDR1 and CDR2 from the germline V gene are SNHLY and FYNNEI. CDR3 length: 13 residues. The V gene lost 2 bases and the J gene lost 8 bases, with 9 bases spanning the gap. CDR3: CASSELGLEKLFF. Written as DNA, the CDR3 is TGTGCCAGCAGTGAATTGGGGCTCGAAAAACTGTTTTTT.

The gene calls are TRBV27 and TRBJ1-4, with 10 bases lining up with TRBD1. In germline, CDR1 is MNHEY, CDR2 SMNVEV (reference sequence). The CDR3 spans 15 residues. The V and J ends lost 6 bases and 8 bases, in that order; junction bases with no gene match: 9. The CDR3 coding sequence is TGTGCCAGCAGGGGGACGGGGACAGGGGAAGAAAAACTGTTTTTT. It translates to CASRGTGTGEEKLFF.

The V and J genes are TRBV10-2 and TRBJ1-2, with 10 bases that match TRBD1. J was trimmed by 4 bases and V by 3 bases; bases with no gene match: 14. Germline values: CDR1 WSHSY, CDR2 SAAADI. This CDR3 is built from 18 residues. The DNA for the CDR3 is TGCGCCAGCAGTGACCCGACCCCGACAGGGGGCATTACCTATGGCTACACCTTC. This sequence encodes CASSDPTPTGGITYGYTF.

The rearrangement uses TRBV10-3 and TRBJ2-3; 7 bases map to TRBD1. Germline V lookup: CDR1 ENHRY, CDR2 SYGVKD. The CDR3 is 13 amino acids. In DNA form, the CDR3 reads TGTGCGTTCAAGGGGGCTAGCACAGATACGCAGTATTTT. It specifies CAFKGASTDTQYF.

The V and J genes are TRBV5-6 and TRBJ2-3; TRBD2 is a possible D gene (5 bases). The CDR3 consists of 14 residues. Germline CDR1 SGHDT, CDR2 YYEEEE. Trimming stripped 4 bases from V and 5 bases from J, with 14 bases between. CDR3 sequence (DNA): TGTGCCAGCAGCCCCCGGTCCGCGGGAGATACGCAGTATTTT. Amino acid sequence: CASSPRSAGDTQYF.

This clone was counted only a few times. The chain carries TRBV19 and TRBJ2-7; TRBD2 matches 7 bases. Germline loops: CDR1 LNHDA, CDR2 SQIVND (reference sequence). Losses at the gene ends were 2 bases for V and 6 bases for J; bases not matched to a gene: 7. This CDR3 spans 14 amino acids. CDR3 coding DNA: TGTGCCAGTAGTATATTAGGGACTACTGCCGAGCAGTACTTC. Its protein product is CASSILGTTAEQYF.

This clone was counted once. The rearrangement joins TRBV6-5 to TRBJ2-2; D is unclear. This CDR3 has 13 amino acids. The V gene lost 7 bases and the J gene lost 2 bases, with 8 bases spanning the gap. CDR1 MNHEY and CDR2 SVGAGI come from the germline V gene. The CDR3 DNA is TGTGCCAGCAAGGGCAGTAACACCGGGGAGCTGTTTTTT. The encoded protein is CASKGSNTGELFF.

The V and J genes are TRBV11-3 and TRBJ2-2; 10 bases align to TRBD2. V shed 5 bases and J 5 bases; nucleotides not matched to a gene: 17. Per germline, CDR1 SGHNT and CDR2 YENEEA. The CDR3 extends over 19 amino acids. CDR3 in amino acids: CASSIVSFLAGALTGELFF. Here the CDR3 DNA reads TGTGCCAGCAGCATAGTCTCATTCCTAGCGGGAGCATTGACCGGGGAGCTGTTTTTT.

The V and J genes are TRBV4-1 and TRBJ2-7; D is unresolved. Between the trimmed V and J ends, which lost 4 bases and 3 bases, there was a span of 16 bases. The CDR3 is made up of 15 amino acids. Germline loops: CDR1 MGHRA, CDR2 YSYEKL. The CDR3 DNA follows: TGCGCCAGCAGCCCGAGAGTTAACGGCAACTACGAGCAGTACTTC. It specifies CASSPRVNGNYEQYF.

The chain couples TRBV6-6 to TRBJ2-1; D possibly corresponds to TRBD2 (5 bases). The CDR3 has 12 amino acids. V was clipped by 6 bases and J by 9 bases, with 12 bases between them. Germline V lookup: CDR1 MNHNY, CDR2 SVGAGI (reference sequence). CDR3 nucleotides: TGTGCCAGCAGGGCCCTAGCTTCTGAGCAGTTCTTC. It specifies CASRALASEQFF.

The chain joins TRBV28 to TRBJ2-1, with TRBD2 matching 10 bases. Looked up from germline, CDR1 is MDHEN and CDR2 is SYDVKM. The CDR3 length is 16 residues. Trimming cost V 1 base and J 9 bases; bases outside gene matches: 9. In DNA, the CDR3 is TGTGCCAGCAGTTTATCGTCTAGCGGGAGCCGCGTTGAGCAGTTCTTC. This codes for CASSLSSSGSRVEQFF. Variable domain in full (rest from reference TRBV28 and TRBJ2-1): DVKVTQSSRYLVKRTGEKVFLECVQDMDHENMFWYRQDPGLGLRLIYFSYDVKMKEKGDIPEGYSVSREKKERFSLILESASTNQTSMYLCASSLSSSGSRVEQFFGPGTRLTVL.

The V gene is TRBV19, the J gene TRBJ2-7; 9 bases are shared with TRBD1. Losses at the gene ends were 5 bases for V and 9 bases for J; bases not matched to a gene: 20. There are 17 residues in the CDR3. CDR1 is LNHDA and CDR2 is SQIVND in the germline V gene (reference sequence). The CDR3 DNA reads as TGTGCCAGTAGTCCTCCTGACCCCGGGACAGGGCCGCTAAGGCAGTACTTC. This sequence encodes CASSPPDPGTGPLRQYF.

J is TRBJ2-7 and V is TRBV7-2, with 8 bases fitting TRBD1. The CDR3 contains 15 residues. Germline trimming cut 5 bases from V and 4 bases from J; bases unmatched to any gene: 10. The germline V gene encodes CDR1 SGHTA and CDR2 FQGNSA. The CDR3 DNA reads as TGTGCCAGCAGCGAAACCGGACAGGGCCCTTACGAGCAGTACTTC. This encodes CASSETGQGPYEQYF.

The V gene is TRBV19, the J gene TRBJ2-2, with 7 bases identical to TRBD1. CDR3 length: 14 residues. The junction had 7 bases not matched to a gene; V was cut back by 10 bases and J by 2 bases. Germline V gene lookup returns CDR1 LNHDA and CDR2 SQIVND (reference sequence). In nucleotides, the CDR3 is TGTGCCACCCAACAGGGGCGAAACACCGGGGAGCTGTTTTTT. Translated: CATQQGRNTGELFF.

The chain links TRBV9 to TRBJ1-3, with unresolved D. V lost 3 bases and J lost 0, with 10 bases in between. In germline, CDR1 is SGDLS, CDR2 YYNGEE. The CDR3 spans 15 residues. The CDR3 protein is CASSADWSSGNTIYF. CDR3 DNA sequence: TGTGCCAGCAGCGCGGACTGGAGCTCTGGAAACACCATATATTTT.

The CDR3 DNA is TGTGCCAGCAGCCCCCTAGGACCAACTAATGAAAAACTGTTTTTT. Residues: CASSPLGPTNEKLFF. The chain links TRBV11-3 to TRBJ1-4; D remains unclear. The V gene's germline CDR1 is SGHNT and CDR2 YENEEA. The CDR3 extends over 15 amino acids. Trimming left V 5 bases short and J 0 bases short, with 10 bases between. Combining the CDR3 with reference TRBV11-3 and TRBJ1-4 gives the whole variable domain EAGVVQSPRYKIIEKKQPVAFWCNPISGHNTLYWYLQNLGQGPELLIRYENEEAVDDSQLPKDRFSAERLKGVDSTLKIQPAELGDSAVYLCASSPLGPTNEKLFFGSGTQLSVL.

This sequence joins TRBV19 and TRBJ1-1; a weak D match, TRBD1 (5 bases). Trimming shortened V by 4 bases and J by 4 bases, and 16 bases separated the two germline ends. The CDR3 sequence is 15 residues long. The germline gives CDR1 LNHDA, CDR2 SQIVND (reference sequence). The CDR3, as DNA: TGTGCCAGTAGTACTACAGGAGGTTGGTCCACTGAAGCTTTCTTT. Amino acids: CASSTTGGWSTEAFF.

The J gene is TRBJ1-4, the V gene TRBV30; tentatively, D is TRBD1 (6 bases). The CDR3 consists of 13 residues. Germline assignment: CDR1 GTSNPN and CDR2 SVGIG (reference sequence). Trimming left V 7 bases short and J 8 bases short, with 17 bases between. For the CDR3, the DNA is TGTGCCTCTAACAGGGATTTGAGGGAAAAACTGTTTTTT. This gives the protein CASNRDLREKLFF.

There are a few counts of this clone. CDR3 sequence (DNA): TGTGCCAGCAGCTTTTACGGCTACACCTTC. Its protein is CASSFYGYTF. The chain has TRBV5-8 and TRBJ1-2; D uncertain. There are 10 residues in the CDR3. The ends were cut back, 2 bases at V and 8 bases at J, with 4 bases in the middle. In germline, CDR1 is SGHTS, CDR2 YDEGEE.